This entry is about one TCR beta chain. Its specificity is unknown. The record originates from a study of T cells in localized non-small cell lung cancer. Unmatched junction bases numbered 8, after V lost 4 bases and J lost 5 bases. The CDR3 covers 15 residues. In germline, CDR1 is SGHRS, CDR2 YFSETQ. Generated by immunoSEQ multiplex PCR, the TCRdb table keeps only in-frame clones and is missing some. The sample records 60,000 to 85,000 clones, around 85% being singletons. Study conclusions and caveats: Compared with tumor, uninvolved adjacent lung displayed greater T cell clonality, ranking highest overall.

This sequence joins TRBV5-1 and TRBJ2-5, with TRBD2 matching over 10 bases. This clonotype was sampled from a male donor aged 60 or older with stage III squamous cell lung carcinoma. The starting material was peripheral blood, obtained before any cancer treatment. The CDR3 nucleotides are TGCGCCAGCAGCCCCCAGCGGGGGGGCCCCGAGACCCAGTACTTC. Translated, it gives CASSPQRGGPETQYF.